This TCR beta chain was obtained from a study of regulatory T cells in long-lasting Graves disease. This CDR3 contains 13 residues. The V end was cut by 2 bases, the J end by 6 bases, with 7 bases between. CDR1 and CDR2 (germline): SNHLY, FYNNEI. Findings and caveats of the study: Small numbers of samples may have cut accuracy.

Libraries of TCR beta came from iRepertoire HTBI primers plus Arm-PCR of CDR3 regions. In the source study's methods: In the combined samples, 55 to 75 TRBV and 14 TRBJ segments were identified. TCRdb passed the multiplex PCR reads through MiXCR, listing each CDR3 protein once. TCRdb, not the authors, supplied the V and J calls. The sample has approximately 360,000 distinct CDR3 sequences, around 23% seen once. There are many counts of this clonotype. Its cognate antigen is unknown. Time point described: persistent/refractory GD, antithyroid drugs over 5 years with positive TRAb. Researchers made the TCR library from RNA that was extracted from PBMCs. Graves' disease diagnosis used American Thyroid Association guidelines.

Sample: peripheral blood mononuclear cells (PBMCs), taken when the disease was refractory, from a patient treated with antithyroid drugs. The source is a woman in her thirties or forties with Graves disease. This rearrangement joins TRBV2 to TRBJ2-2; D may match TRBD1 or TRBD2 (5 bases each). This chain's CDR3 is CASSERGAGELFF. CDR3 DNA sequence: TGTGCCAGCAGTGAAAGAGGGGCCGGGGAGCTGTTTTTT.